These 25 T cell receptor beta chains were sequenced from one sample in a study of T cell responses to AZD1222 COVID-19 vaccine. Generated by immunoSEQ multiplex PCR, the TCRdb table keeps only in-frame clones and is missing some. The sample lists about 130,000 clones; around four fifths were seen once. Sequenced here: peripheral blood, sampled on day 0 of AZD1222 vaccination. The receptors shown here come from an adult in good health.

The chain employs TRBV19 and TRBJ1-2, with 9 bases fitting TRBD1. This CDR3 spans 17 amino acids. In germline, CDR1 is LNHDA, CDR2 SQIVND (reference sequence). The J segment lost 4 bases and the V segment lost 2 bases, leaving 11 bases of the junction unmatched. CDR3 region: CASSIHSNRGRIYGYTF. The DNA for the CDR3 is TGTGCCAGTAGTATACATTCTAACAGGGGGCGCATCTATGGCTACACCTTC.

This chain joins TRBV5-1 and TRBJ2-3, with TRBD1 matching over 7 bases. V gave up 0 bases and J gave up 3 bases; unmatched junction bases: 10. This CDR3 spans 17 amino acids. Germline V CDR1 and CDR2: SGHRS, YFSETQ. The CDR3 DNA sequence: TGCGCCAGCAGCTTGGCCCCTCTCGGGACAGCTACAGATACGCAGTATTTT. This sequence encodes CASSLAPLGTATDTQYF.

This chain joins TRBV19 and TRBJ1-1; D might be TRBD1 (5 bases). V was shortened by 5 bases and J by 3 bases, with 19 bases between the two germline ends. Germline CDR1 reads LNHDA; CDR2 reads SQIVND (reference sequence). The CDR3 has 16 amino acids. CDR3 in DNA: TGTGCCAGTAGTCCCCCGGGACGGCCGCTTTACACTGAAGCTTTCTTT. Protein product: CASSPPGRPLYTEAFF.

This sequence joins TRBV28 and TRBJ1-2; the match to TRBD1 covers 7 bases. The germline V gene encodes CDR1 MDHEN and CDR2 SYDVKM. The CDR3 covers 14 residues. V lost 3 bases, J lost 4 bases, and 5 bases stayed unmatched. CDR3 DNA sequence: TGTGCCAGCAGTTTCGTCGGGACAGCCTATGGCTACACCTTC. This gives the protein CASSFVGTAYGYTF.

The rearrangement uses TRBV27 and TRBJ1-5; a weak D match, TRBD1 (6 bases). The V and J ends lost 5 bases and 4 bases respectively, with 15 bases between them. CDR3 length: 15 residues. Germline V gives CDR1 MNHEY, CDR2 SMNVEV (reference sequence). As DNA, the CDR3 is TGTGCCAGCAGTCGGGGGGGCGCAGGGAATCAGCCCCAGCATTTT. Translating gives CASSRGGAGNQPQHF.

This chain connects TRBV28 to TRBJ1-1; D might be TRBD1 (5 bases). The V and J ends lost 4 bases and 9 bases respectively, with 15 bases between them. Germline-derived CDR1 and CDR2 are MDHEN and SYDVKM. This CDR3 is 13 amino acids long. The CDR3 sequence is CASSSGTWGQAFF. CDR3 sequence (DNA): TGTGCCAGCAGTTCGGGGACCTGGGGTCAAGCTTTCTTT.

The chain uses TRBV28 and TRBJ1-1, with D possibly being TRBD1 (5 bases). The V end was cut by 7 bases, the J end by 0 bases, with 18 bases between. The CDR3 runs 16 residues. CDR1 and CDR2 (germline): MDHEN, SYDVKM. The CDR3 is CASTLLIGQLNTEAFF. CDR3 nucleotides: TGTGCCAGCACCCTCCTAATTGGACAATTGAACACTGAAGCTTTCTTT.

This clone has just one count. The chain carries TRBV13 and TRBJ1-1; D may be TRBD1 (6 bases). The germline V and J ends were trimmed by 4 bases and 0 bases, with 12 bases remaining between them. Germline assignment: CDR1 PRHDT and CDR2 FYEKMQ (reference sequence). This CDR3 contains 15 residues. As DNA, the CDR3 is TGTGCCAGCAGCTCCGGACAGATTATGAACACTGAAGCTTTCTTT. Protein sequence: CASSSGQIMNTEAFF.

The gene calls are TRBV18 and TRBJ2-7; TRBD1 aligns across 8 bases. Germline CDR1 KGHSH, CDR2 LQKENI. Germline trimming cut 2 bases from V and 1 base from J; bases unmatched to any gene: 4. This CDR3 comprises 15 residues. The CDR3 DNA follows: TGTGCCAGCTCACCAGGACAGGGTGGATCCTACGAGCAGTACTTC. This translates into CASSPGQGGSYEQYF.

The chain carries TRBV9 and TRBJ1-4, with 7 bases matching TRBD1. The CDR3 is 17 amino acids. Germline loops: CDR1 SGDLS, CDR2 YYNGEE. V lost 3 bases and J lost 5; bases outside the gene matches: 13. CDR3 sequence reads: CASSERGWDSRNEKLFF. CDR3 DNA: TGTGCCAGCAGCGAGAGGGGATGGGACAGTAGAAATGAAAAACTGTTTTTT.

The chain links TRBV5-1 to TRBJ1-4; D is undetermined. The V gene lost 3 bases and the J gene lost 6 bases, with 12 bases spanning the gap. The germline V gene has CDR1 SGHRS and CDR2 YFSETQ. The CDR3 is 14 amino acids. In DNA form, the CDR3 reads TGCGCCAGCAGCTCGGACCAAATGGATGAAAAACTGTTTTTT. This gives the protein CASSSDQMDEKLFF.

Concerning this clone: Other DNA sequences in this sample translate to the same CDR3. This chain joins TRBV28 and TRBJ2-2; D is unresolved. V lost 6 bases and J lost 4, with 3 bases in between. The CDR3 covers 11 residues. CDR1 MDHEN and CDR2 SYDVKM come from the germline V gene. The CDR3 loop is CASSLTGELFF. In nucleotides, the CDR3 is TGTGCCAGCAGCCTCACCGGGGAGCTGTTTTTT.

The genes are TRBV11-2 and TRBJ2-3; maybe TRBD2 (7 bases). V lost 5 bases to trimming and J lost 9 bases, with 21 bases between them. The germline V gene encodes CDR1 SGHAT and CDR2 FQNNGV. This CDR3 contains 15 residues. CDR3 loop: CASSPLTGREGTQYF. As DNA, the CDR3 is TGTGCCAGCAGCCCCTTGACAGGAAGGGAGGGGACGCAGTATTTT. Full variable domain (remainder filled in from reference TRBV11-2 and TRBJ2-3): EAGVAQSPRYKIIEKRQSVAFWCNPISGHATLYWYQQILGQGPKLLIQFQNNGVVDDSQLPKDRFSAERLKGVDSTLKIQPAKLEDSAVYLCASSPLTGREGTQYFGPGTRLTVL.

The V and J genes are TRBV28 and TRBJ2-2, with D perhaps TRBD2 (6 bases). The germline gives CDR1 MDHEN, CDR2 SYDVKM. There are 15 residues in the CDR3. V lost 8 bases and J 7 bases, leaving 20 bases between the germline ends. The CDR3 spells CASRREHQRGGELFF. The DNA of the CDR3 is TGTGCCAGCCGCCGGGAGCACCAACGCGGCGGGGAGCTGTTTTTT.

This clone was observed a few times. CDR3 nucleotide sequence: TGTGCCAGCAGCTTAGAGGCAGGGAATTCACCCCTCCACTTT. This encodes CASSLEAGNSPLHF. The gene calls are TRBV7-2 and TRBJ1-6; D is perhaps TRBD1 (5 bases). The CDR3 length is 14 residues. V was shortened by 1 base and J by 7 bases, with 8 bases between the two germline ends. Germline V lookup: CDR1 SGHTA, CDR2 FQGNSA.

This clone was found once. The chain joins TRBV3-1 (or the pseudogene TRBV3-2) to TRBJ2-3; 10 bases agree with TRBD2. CDR1 is LGHDT and CDR2 is YNNKEL in the germline V gene (reference sequence). V gave up 6 bases and J gave up 2 bases; unmatched junction bases: 2. The CDR3 runs 14 residues. The CDR3 loop is CASRLAGITDTQYF. CDR3 sequence (DNA): TGTGCCAGCAGACTAGCGGGAATCACAGATACGCAGTATTTT.

V is TRBV28 and J is TRBJ2-3, with a weak D call TRBD2 (6 bases). The CDR3 is 15 amino acids. CDR1 and CDR2 (germline): MDHEN, SYDVKM. The germline V and J ends were trimmed by 5 bases and 2 bases, with 14 bases remaining between them. CDR3 amino acids: CASSPGGILTDTQYF. Written as DNA, the CDR3 is TGTGCCAGCAGTCCTGGGGGGATACTCACAGATACGCAGTATTTT.

CDR3: CASSQATTNEKLFF. The CDR3 region has the DNA TGCGCCAGCAGCCAAGCCACAACTAATGAAAAACTGTTTTTT. This chain uses TRBV4-1 with TRBJ1-4; D is unclear. The V gene lost 1 base and the J gene lost 0 bases, with 3 bases spanning the gap. This CDR3 has 14 residues. CDR1 is MGHRA, CDR2 YSYEKL, per germline.

The V gene is TRBV6-5, the J gene TRBJ1-1; D not resolved. Germline V gives CDR1 MNHEY, CDR2 SVGAGI. V gave up 5 bases and J gave up 0 bases, with 10 bases separating them. This CDR3 has 14 amino acids. CDR3 sequence: CASSPRLMNTEAFF. As DNA, the CDR3 is TGTGCCAGCAGTCCAAGATTGATGAACACTGAAGCTTTCTTT.

The CDR3 DNA reads as TGTGCCTGGTCGCAAGAGACCCAGTACTTC. This gives the protein CAWSQETQYF. The chain uses TRBV30 and TRBJ2-5; D not certain. Between the trimmed V and J ends, which lost 5 bases and 2 bases, there was a span of 3 bases. Germline V lookup: CDR1 GTSNPN, CDR2 SVGIG (reference sequence). The CDR3 is made up of 10 amino acids.

This CDR3 is CASSRQGPSYEQYF. CDR3 in DNA: TGTGCCAGCTCACGACAGGGACCTTCCTACGAGCAGTACTTC. The rearrangement uses TRBV6-5 and TRBJ2-7, with 7 positions matching TRBD1. This CDR3 is 14 amino acids long. The V gene's germline CDR1 is MNHEY and CDR2 SVGAGI. V lost 8 bases and J lost 1; bases outside the gene matches: 8.

This chain joins TRBV24-1 and TRBJ1-1; TRBD1 agrees at 11 bases. With V trimmed by 3 bases and J by 4 bases, 6 bases remained unmatched. The CDR3 consists of 16 residues. Germline V gene sequence: CDR1 KGHDR, CDR2 SFDVKD. CDR3 sequence: CATSDGTGGVGTEAFF. In DNA form, the CDR3 reads TGTGCCACCAGTGATGGGACAGGGGGTGTAGGCACTGAAGCTTTCTTT.

The rearrangement joins TRBV24-1 to TRBJ1-1, with 10 bases aligning to TRBD1. The V gene end was trimmed by 4 bases and the J gene end by 6 bases; junction bases not matched to a gene: 10. CDR1 is KGHDR, CDR2 SFDVKD, per germline. The CDR3 sequence is 16 residues long. CDR3 nucleotide sequence: TGTGCCACCAGTGACAGCGGGACAGGGGATAGGGCTGAAGCTTTCTTT. Translated: CATSDSGTGDRAEAFF.

V usage is TRBV6-1 and J usage is TRBJ1-5; a weak D match, TRBD1 (5 bases). V was shortened by 1 base and J by 3 bases, with 7 bases between the two germline ends. CDR1 MNHNS and CDR2 SASEGT come from the germline V gene. This CDR3 contains 14 residues. In DNA form, the CDR3 reads TGTGCCAGCAGTGAAGACAGGTACAATCAGCCCCAGCATTTT. Amino acids: CASSEDRYNQPQHF.

The chain joins TRBV27 to TRBJ2-7, with TRBD1 matching 11 bases. The CDR3 is 14 residues long. V dropped 6 bases and J dropped 7; count of bases not matched to a gene: 8. Germline CDR1 is MNHEY and CDR2 is SMNVEV (reference sequence). The CDR3 loop is CASSPGTGGWEQYF. The CDR3 nucleotides are TGTGCCAGCAGCCCGGGGACAGGGGGGTGGGAGCAGTACTTC.